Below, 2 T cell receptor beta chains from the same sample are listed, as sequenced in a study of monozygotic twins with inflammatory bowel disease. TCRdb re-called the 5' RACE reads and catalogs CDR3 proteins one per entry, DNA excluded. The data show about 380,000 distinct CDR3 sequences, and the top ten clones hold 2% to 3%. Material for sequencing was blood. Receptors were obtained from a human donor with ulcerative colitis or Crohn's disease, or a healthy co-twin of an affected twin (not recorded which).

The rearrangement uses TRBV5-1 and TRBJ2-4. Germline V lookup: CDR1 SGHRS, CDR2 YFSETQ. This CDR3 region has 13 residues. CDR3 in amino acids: CASSLDAKNIQYF.

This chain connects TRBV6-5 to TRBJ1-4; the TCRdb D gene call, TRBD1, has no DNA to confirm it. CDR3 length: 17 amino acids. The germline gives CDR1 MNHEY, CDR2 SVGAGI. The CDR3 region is CASSYGNGGGTNEKLFF.